One T cell receptor beta chain is described in this entry. These data come from a study of blood T cell repertoires in COVID-19. The overall study: Collection of acute and convalescent COVID-19 samples took place in the United States, Italy and Spain.

The CDR3 runs to 12 residues. V shed 4 bases and J shed 11 bases, with 15 bases lying between them. CDR1 is SGHNT, CDR2 YYREEE, per germline (reference sequence). The assay was immunoSEQ multiplex PCR, and TCRdb's table has in-frame clones only and misses some. Of 200,000 to 300,000 clones in the sample, around 81% were seen once. The sequencing input was peripheral blood. The chain has TRBV5-4 and TRBJ1-1, with D tentatively TRBD1 (6 bases). This receptor was identified in a woman aged 55-70 years with active or convalescent COVID-19. In nucleotides, the CDR3 is TGTGCCAGCAGCACACAGGGTGATGTGGCTTTCTTT. This encodes CASSTQGDVAFF. Looking up the rest from reference TRBV5-4 and TRBJ1-1 gives the full variable domain: ETGVTQSPTHLIKTRGQQVTLRCSSQSGHNTVSWYQQALGQGPQFIFQYYREEENGRGNFPPRFSGLQFPNYSSELNVNALELDDSALYLCASSTQGDVAFFGQGTRLTVV.